One sample yielded the 28 T cell receptor beta chains listed below, sequenced in a study of cytomegalovirus exposure and HLA in healthy donors. PCR was performed using 60 Vbeta and 13 Jbeta primers. Sequencing used immunoSEQ multiplex PCR; TCRdb keeps in-frame clones, though not all of them. This table has about 190,000 clones, 80% to 90% appearing once. Sequenced: PBMCs. These receptors all come from a man in his forties or fifties in good health and CMV-seropositive.

The chain uses TRBV7-2 and TRBJ1-5, with TRBD1 as a possible D gene (5 bases). Germline loops: CDR1 SGHTA, CDR2 FQGNSA. This CDR3 has 16 residues. V was trimmed by 2 bases and J by 0 bases, leaving 11 bases between them. The CDR3 sequence: CASSLRGPYSNQPQHF. The DNA for the CDR3 is TGTGCCAGCAGCTTAAGGGGCCCTTATAGCAATCAGCCCCAGCATTTT.

The V call is TRBV6-5, the J call TRBJ2-7; the D gene is possibly TRBD2 (5 bases). Trimming left V 2 bases short and J 6 bases short, with 8 bases between. The germline V gene encodes CDR1 MNHEY and CDR2 SVGAGI. The CDR3 has 12 residues. CDR3 amino acids: CASSYRSGEQYF. As DNA, the CDR3 is TGTGCCAGCAGTTACCGGAGCGGCGAGCAGTACTTC.

This chain joins TRBV19 and TRBJ1-1, with D tentatively TRBD1 (5 bases). Germline V gives CDR1 LNHDA, CDR2 SQIVND (reference sequence). The CDR3 is made up of 16 amino acids. Trimming pared 2 bases from V and 1 base from J, leaving 14 bases between. The CDR3 is CASSIRRQFQNTEAFF. CDR3 nucleotides: TGTGCCAGTAGTATACGTCGACAGTTCCAGAACACTGAAGCTTTCTTT.

This chain joins TRBV29-1 and TRBJ1-1; D might be TRBD1 (5 bases). CDR1 and CDR2 (germline): SQVTM, ANQGSEA. V lost 4 bases and J lost 3, with 12 bases in between. The CDR3 totals 13 residues. The CDR3: CSVVSGLHTEAFF. The CDR3 DNA reads TGCAGCGTTGTATCGGGACTTCACACTGAAGCTTTCTTT. Complete variable domain (other parts from reference TRBV29-1 and TRBJ1-1): SAVISQKPSRDICQRGTSLTIQCQVDSQVTMMFWYRQQPGQSLTLIATANQGSEATYESGFVIDKFPISRPNLTFSTLTVSNMSPEDSSIYLCSVVSGLHTEAFFGQGTRLTVV.

This chain connects TRBV29-1 to TRBJ1-1; possible D gene TRBD1, 6 bases. V was shortened by 8 bases and J by 3 bases, with 7 bases between the two germline ends. The germline V gene has CDR1 SQVTM and CDR2 ANQGSEA. The CDR3 runs to 10 residues. The chain's CDR3 is CSHRDTEAFF. CDR3 nucleotide sequence: TGCAGCCACAGGGACACTGAAGCTTTCTTT.

This chain links TRBV28 with TRBJ1-2; D is ambiguous. Germline V gives CDR1 MDHEN, CDR2 SYDVKM. This CDR3 is built from 14 residues. Between the trimmed V and J ends, which lost 4 bases and 4 bases, there was a span of 13 bases. The CDR3 reads CASSYPRVGYGYTF. The DNA of the CDR3 is TGTGCCAGCAGTTACCCCCGGGTGGGCTATGGCTACACCTTC.

The chain uses TRBV4-2 and TRBJ2-2; 7 nucleotides line up with TRBD1. Germline CDR1 LGHNA, CDR2 YNFKEQ. The CDR3 extends over 16 amino acids. Trimming at V came to 1 base and at J to 3 bases, leaving 5 bases not matched to a gene. The CDR3 spells CASSQGGQEHTGELFF. The CDR3 DNA sequence: TGTGCCAGCAGCCAAGGAGGACAGGAACACACCGGGGAGCTGTTTTTT.

The genes are TRBV11-2 and TRBJ2-7; 10 bases are shared with TRBD2. Germline V lookup: CDR1 SGHAT, CDR2 FQNNGV. The V and J ends lost 4 bases and 4 bases, in that order; junction bases with no gene match: 4. This CDR3 region has 14 residues. CDR3 amino acids: CASSSVAGGYEQYF. The CDR3 nucleotides are TGTGCCAGCAGCTCTGTAGCGGGAGGATACGAGCAGTACTTC.

This rearrangement joins TRBV9 to TRBJ1-3; TRBD1 might be the D (6 bases). V lost 5 bases and J 4 bases, leaving 13 bases between the germline ends. CDR1 and CDR2 from the germline V gene are SGDLS and YYNGEE. This CDR3 contains 14 residues. CDR3 in amino acids: CASRGAQSGNTIYF. CDR3 coding DNA: TGTGCCAGCAGGGGGGCCCAGTCCGGAAACACCATATATTTT.

V is TRBV5-1 and J is TRBJ2-5, with a possible D match to TRBD2 (6 bases). Between the trimmed V and J ends, which lost 3 bases and 3 bases, there was a span of 15 bases. This CDR3 is 15 amino acids long. From germline, CDR1 is SGHRS and CDR2 YFSETQ. This CDR3 is CASSSEGSGKETQYF. For the CDR3, the DNA is TGCGCCAGCAGCTCCGAGGGTAGCGGAAAAGAGACCCAGTACTTC.

V usage is TRBV15 and J usage is TRBJ1-1; 8 bases fit TRBD1. Germline loops: CDR1 LNHNV, CDR2 YYDKDF (reference sequence). V lost 4 bases and J lost 0; bases outside the gene matches: 4. The CDR3 totals 15 residues. This chain's CDR3 is CATSKRTGLNTEAFF. Written as DNA, the CDR3 is TGTGCCACCAGCAAACGGACAGGGCTGAACACTGAAGCTTTCTTT.

Only a few counts were recorded for this clone. The chain has TRBV6-6 and TRBJ1-1; perhaps TRBD1 as D (5 bases). V was cut by 4 bases and J by 8 bases, with 11 bases left in between. The CDR3 spans 12 residues. The germline V gene has CDR1 MNHNY and CDR2 SVGAGI (reference sequence). CDR3 in amino acids: CASSLGRGEAFF. CDR3 sequence (DNA): TGTGCCAGCAGTTTGGGCCGGGGGGAAGCTTTCTTT.

The chain recombines TRBV5-1 with TRBJ2-3, with 8 bases fitting TRBD2. V dropped 4 bases and J dropped 4; count of bases not matched to a gene: 5. This CDR3 spans 14 amino acids. CDR1 is SGHRS, CDR2 YFSETQ, per germline. CDR3 coding DNA: TGCGCCAGCAGCCCGGGAGGGTGGTCAGATACGCAGTATTTT. This sequence encodes CASSPGGWSDTQYF.

The V and J genes are TRBV2 and TRBJ1-4; D is unresolved. Trimming pared 3 bases from V and 3 bases from J, leaving 5 bases between. Germline V lookup: CDR1 SNHLY, CDR2 FYNNEI. The CDR3 has 13 residues. The CDR3 spells CASSDVANEKLFF. The CDR3 bases are TGTGCCAGCAGTGATGTCGCTAATGAAAAACTGTTTTTT.

The chain employs TRBV30 and TRBJ2-5, with D hard to call. Trimming shortened V by 0 bases and J by 11 bases, and 19 bases separated the two germline ends. In germline, CDR1 is GTSNPN, CDR2 SVGIG (reference sequence). The CDR3 has 14 amino acids. Here the CDR3 DNA reads TGTGCCTGGAGTGTTCCCCAACCTACAGCAGAGCAGTACTTC. Translated, it gives CAWSVPQPTAEQYF.

The CDR3 DNA sequence: TGTGCCAGCTCACCATCGGAGGGGGCGGGTACTGAAGCTTTCTTT. This gives the protein CASSPSEGAGTEAFF. V is TRBV18 and J is TRBJ1-1; 7 bases agree with TRBD1. The CDR3 has 15 amino acids. Trimming took 2 bases from V and 5 from J; bases not matched to a gene: 8. Germline V gene sequence: CDR1 KGHSH, CDR2 LQKENI.

This chain connects TRBV2 to TRBJ1-1; TRBD1 matches at 7 bases. CDR3 length: 12 amino acids. With 6 bases clipped from V and 8 bases from J, the junction kept 6 bases outside the gene matches. The germline gives CDR1 SNHLY, CDR2 FYNNEI. Here the CDR3 reads CASRPGTAEAFF. CDR3 bases: TGTGCCAGCAGACCCGGGACAGCAGAAGCTTTCTTT.

J is TRBJ2-7 and V is TRBV27, with TRBD2 matching over 8 bases. J gave up 7 bases and V 5 bases, and 16 bases lay outside the gene matches. CDR3 length: 16 residues. Germline CDR1 MNHEY, CDR2 SMNVEV (reference sequence). CDR3 amino acids: CASSRLNAGLAAEQYF. For the CDR3, the DNA is TGTGCCAGCAGTCGGTTAAACGCCGGACTAGCTGCGGAGCAGTACTTC.

The chain links TRBV4-2 to TRBJ2-7; TRBD2 matches 14 bases. Germline V gene sequence: CDR1 LGHNA, CDR2 YNFKEQ. V trimming: 4 bases; J trimming: 7 bases; junction bases outside the gene matches: 9. The CDR3 is 16 amino acids. CDR3 sequence (DNA): TGTGCCAGCAGCCTCCCGGGACTAGCGGGAGAGGGGGAGCAGTACTTC. Translating gives CASSLPGLAGEGEQYF.

This clone was picked up a small number of times. This chain connects TRBV7-2 to TRBJ2-3; D might be TRBD2 (5 bases). From germline, CDR1 is SGHTA and CDR2 FQGNSA. The CDR3 has 15 residues. V shed 4 bases and J shed 4 bases, with 15 bases lying between them. CDR3 in DNA: TGTGCCAGCAGCTCAGAGGGCGGGTTTGCAGATACGCAGTATTTT. It specifies CASSSEGGFADTQYF.

The chain uses TRBV14 and TRBJ2-5; TRBD1 matches at 10 bases. Near its end, the DNA agrees better with TRBJ2-7, so the J call may be wrong. Looked up from germline, CDR1 is SGHDN and CDR2 is FVKESK. The CDR3 length is 15 residues. The CDR3 protein is CASSQRTGGSYEQYF. CDR3 in DNA: TGTGCCAGCAGCCAACGGACAGGGGGGTCCTACGAGCAGTACTTC.

The chain recombines TRBV13 with TRBJ2-1; 13 positions agree with TRBD2. Unmatched junction bases numbered 11, after V lost 5 bases and J lost 7 bases. The CDR3 extends over 17 amino acids. Germline V gives CDR1 PRHDT, CDR2 FYEKMQ (reference sequence). CDR3 in amino acids: CASSILAGGPSSNEQFF. CDR3 nucleotides: TGTGCCAGCAGCATACTAGCGGGAGGGCCCTCTTCTAATGAGCAGTTCTTC.

This clone was observed once. The chain links TRBV18 to TRBJ2-7; TRBD1 is a possible D gene (5 bases). The CDR3 is 15 residues long. V gave up 3 bases and J gave up 2 bases, with 14 bases separating them. Per germline, CDR1 KGHSH and CDR2 LQKENI. CDR3: CASSPFTGAPYEQYF. CDR3 nucleotides: TGTGCCAGCTCACCTTTTACAGGTGCTCCCTACGAGCAGTACTTC. The full variable domain, with the rest looked up from reference TRBV18 and TRBJ2-7, is NAGVMQNPRHLVRRRGQEARLRCSPMKGHSHVYWYRQLPEEGLKFMVYLQKENIIDESGMPKERFSAEFPKEGPSILRIQQVVRGDSAAYFCASSPFTGAPYEQYFGPGTRLTVT.

CDR3 sequence: CASRGGSTDTQYF. The CDR3 nucleotides are TGTGCCAGCCGGGGAGGAAGCACAGATACGCAGTATTTT. The genes are TRBV11-3 and TRBJ2-3, with D possibly being TRBD2 (6 bases). V dropped 8 bases and J dropped 0 bases, with 9 bases sitting between them. The CDR3 is 13 amino acids. Per germline, CDR1 SGHNT and CDR2 YENEEA.

This chain connects TRBV16 to TRBJ2-7, with TRBD2 matching over 11 bases. Unmatched junction bases numbered 7, after V lost 4 bases and J lost 5 bases. Looked up from germline, CDR1 is KGHSY and CDR2 is FQNENV. There are 15 residues in the CDR3. The CDR3 is CASSPPSGRNHEQYF. The CDR3 region has the DNA TGTGCCAGCAGCCCTCCTAGCGGGAGGAATCACGAGCAGTACTTC.

This chain uses TRBV11-2 with TRBJ1-2; D not resolved. The CDR3 consists of 13 residues. Deletions cut 4 bases from V and 8 bases from J, with 14 bases between. CDR1 and CDR2 from the germline V gene are SGHAT and FQNNGV. The CDR3: CASSSHLFEGYTF. The CDR3, as DNA: TGTGCCAGCAGCTCCCACCTATTCGAGGGCTACACCTTC.

This clone turned up a few times. J is TRBJ2-2 and V is TRBV7-2, with a tentative D call TRBD2 (5 bases). The V end lost 2 bases, the J end lost 8 bases, and 12 bases lay between the germline ends. The CDR3 is made up of 14 amino acids. Germline V gives CDR1 SGHTA, CDR2 FQGNSA. The CDR3 loop is CASSLSGGSGELFF. CDR3 in DNA: TGTGCCAGCAGCTTATCTGGAGGATCAGGGGAGCTGTTTTTT.

V and J are TRBV5-6 and TRBJ2-2, with D perhaps TRBD2 (5 bases). Germline CDR1 and CDR2: SGHDT and YYEEEE. The germline V and J ends were trimmed by 0 bases and 3 bases, with 12 bases remaining between them. This CDR3 spans 16 amino acids. The CDR3 DNA follows: TGTGCCAGCAGCTTGGAGGGAGACGGAGACACCGGGGAGCTGTTTTTT. It codes for CASSLEGDGDTGELFF.